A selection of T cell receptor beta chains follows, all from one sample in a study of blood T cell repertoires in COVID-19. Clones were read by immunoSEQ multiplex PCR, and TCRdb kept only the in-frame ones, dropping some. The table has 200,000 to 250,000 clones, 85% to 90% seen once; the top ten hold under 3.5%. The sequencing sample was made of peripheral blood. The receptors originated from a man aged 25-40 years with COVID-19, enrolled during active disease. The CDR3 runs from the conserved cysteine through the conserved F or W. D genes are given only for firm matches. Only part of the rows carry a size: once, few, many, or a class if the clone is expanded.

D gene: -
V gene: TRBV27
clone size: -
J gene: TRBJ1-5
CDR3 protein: CASSLMGRDRNQPQHF
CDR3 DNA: TGTGCCAGCAGTTTAATGGGGAGAGATCGCAATCAGCCCCAGCATTTT

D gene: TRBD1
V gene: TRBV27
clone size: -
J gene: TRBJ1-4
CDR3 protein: CASSSQGALGWGEKLFF
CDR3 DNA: TGTGCCAGCAGTTCTCAGGGGGCGCTGGGTTGGGGTGAAAAACTGTTTTTT

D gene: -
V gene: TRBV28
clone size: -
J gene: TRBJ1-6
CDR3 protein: CASIAGGVANSPLHF
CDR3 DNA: TGTGCCAGCATTGCGGGGGGAGTCGCTAATTCACCCCTCCACTTT

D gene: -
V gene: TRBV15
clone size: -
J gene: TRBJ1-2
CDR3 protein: CATSRGPGDGYTF
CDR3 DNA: TGTGCCACCAGCAGGGGGCCGGGTGATGGCTACACCTTC

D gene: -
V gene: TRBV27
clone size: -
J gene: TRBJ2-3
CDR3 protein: CASSLMGDTDTQYF
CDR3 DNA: TGTGCCAGCAGTTTAATGGGAGACACAGATACGCAGTATTTT

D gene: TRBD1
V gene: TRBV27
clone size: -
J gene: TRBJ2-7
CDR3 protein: CASSSAGGEQYF
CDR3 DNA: TGTGCCAGCAGTTCGGCAGGGGGCGAGCAGTACTTC

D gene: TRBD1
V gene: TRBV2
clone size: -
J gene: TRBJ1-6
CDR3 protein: CASTDRGGNSPLHF
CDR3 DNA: TGTGCCAGCACCGACAGGGGAGGTAATTCACCCCTCCACTTT

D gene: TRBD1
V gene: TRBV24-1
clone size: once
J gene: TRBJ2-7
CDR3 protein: CATSRTGGASSHEQYF
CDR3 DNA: TGTGCCACCTCCAGGACAGGGGGCGCCTCTTCCCACGAGCAGTACTTC

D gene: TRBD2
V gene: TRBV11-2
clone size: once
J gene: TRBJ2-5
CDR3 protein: CASRKLTSGRVETQYF
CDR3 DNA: TGTGCCAGCAGAAAACTGACTAGCGGGAGGGTGGAGACCCAGTACTTC

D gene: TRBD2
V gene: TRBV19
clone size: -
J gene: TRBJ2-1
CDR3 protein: CASSPTTSGGLSYNEQFF
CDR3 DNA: TGTGCCAGTAGTCCAACGACTAGCGGGGGCCTCTCCTACAATGAGCAGTTCTTC

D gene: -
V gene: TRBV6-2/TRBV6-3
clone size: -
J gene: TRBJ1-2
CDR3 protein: CASSVTRGASYGYTF
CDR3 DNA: TGTGCCAGCAGCGTCACCCGGGGGGCCTCCTATGGCTACACCTTC

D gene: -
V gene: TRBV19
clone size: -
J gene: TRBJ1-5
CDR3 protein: CASSIWAGDQPQHF
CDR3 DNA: TGTGCCAGTAGTATCTGGGCGGGGGATCAGCCCCAGCATTTT

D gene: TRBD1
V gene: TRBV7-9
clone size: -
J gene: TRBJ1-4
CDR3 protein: CASSRTGDVEKLFF
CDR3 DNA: TGTGCCAGCAGCCGGACAGGGGACGTTGAAAAACTGTTTTTT

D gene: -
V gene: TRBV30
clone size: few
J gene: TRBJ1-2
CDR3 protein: CACPAGKGYGYTF
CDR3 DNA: TGTGCCTGCCCTGCGGGTAAAGGATATGGCTACACCTTC

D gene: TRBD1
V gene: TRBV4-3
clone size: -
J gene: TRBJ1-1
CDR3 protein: CASSPRQGENTEAFF
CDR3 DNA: TGCGCCAGCAGCCCCCGACAGGGGGAGAACACTGAAGCTTTCTTT

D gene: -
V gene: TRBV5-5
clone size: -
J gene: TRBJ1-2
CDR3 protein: CASSFGGGYTF
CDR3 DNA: TGTGCCAGCAGCTTCGGGGGAGGCTACACCTTC

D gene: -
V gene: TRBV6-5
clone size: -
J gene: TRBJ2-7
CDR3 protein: CASSYILGHGYEQYF
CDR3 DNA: TGTGCCAGCAGTTACATATTGGGACACGGCTACGAGCAGTACTTC